These 5 T cell receptor beta chains were all obtained from the same sample, sequenced in a study of cytomegalovirus exposure and HLA in healthy donors. TCRdb's copy holds only in-frame clones and misses some; the assay was immunoSEQ multiplex PCR. The sample contains 100,000 to 130,000 clones, 90% to 96% of which appear only once. The sample comprised PBMCs. All receptors derive from a woman aged 18-29 years in good health and CMV-seronegative.

The CDR3 DNA sequence: TGTGCCAGCAGTCACAGACAGGGTAAAGTGCGAGAGACCCAGTACTTC. It yields the protein CASSHRQGKVRETQYF. The rearrangement links TRBV2 to TRBJ2-5, with 7 bases identical to TRBD1. The V and J ends lost 5 bases and 4 bases, in that order; junction bases with no gene match: 13. This CDR3 is 16 amino acids long. Germline CDR1 SNHLY, CDR2 FYNNEI.

The chain recombines TRBV28 with TRBJ1-5, with a weak D call TRBD1 (5 bases). The CDR3 is 15 residues long. Germline CDR1 MDHEN, CDR2 SYDVKM. V was shortened by 3 bases and J by 2 bases, with 11 bases between the two germline ends. The CDR3 DNA reads as TGTGCCAGCAGTTTGAGGAGGGGTGGCAATCAGCCCCAGCATTTT. Encoded protein: CASSLRRGGNQPQHF.

This chain connects TRBV28 to TRBJ2-4; 9 positions match TRBD2. Trimming took 6 bases from V and 2 from J; bases not matched to a gene: 11. CDR3 length equals 17 residues. The germline CDR1 and CDR2 sequences are MDHEN and SYDVKM. CDR3 region: CASSFQGAGGTKNIQYF. The CDR3 region has the DNA TGTGCCAGCAGCTTCCAGGGAGCGGGGGGAACCAAAAACATTCAGTACTTC.

The J gene is TRBJ2-5, the V gene TRBV4-2; D may be TRBD1 (6 bases). V was pared by 0 bases and J by 5 bases, with 13 bases between. CDR1 and CDR2 from the germline V gene are LGHNA and YNFKEQ. The CDR3 has 15 residues. In DNA form, the CDR3 reads TGTGCCAGCAGCCAAGATTCGGCAGGGGAGGAGACCCAGTACTTC. Translated: CASSQDSAGEETQYF.

This chain joins TRBV7-2 and TRBJ2-1; TRBD1 matches at 9 bases. The CDR3 spans 16 residues. Trimming removed 0 bases from V and 7 bases from J; junction bases left unmatched: 7. CDR1 and CDR2 from the germline V gene are SGHTA and FQGNSA. The chain's CDR3 is CASSLAPGQGDNEQFF. The CDR3 DNA sequence: TGTGCCAGCAGCTTAGCGCCGGGACAGGGCGATAATGAGCAGTTCTTC.